The 29 T cell receptor beta chains presented below share a single source sample, sequenced in a study of T cells in Graves' hyperthyroidism and ophthalmopathy. There were TCR beta CDR3 regions amplified from RNA transcripts. HTBI primers were the set used in a first-round RT-PCR of the TCR CDR3. TCRdb processed the multiplex PCR reads anew with MiXCR; each CDR3 protein has one entry. The sample contains about 420,000 distinct CDR3 sequences, 12% to 15% of which appear only once. Material for sequencing was blood. Receptors originate from a woman younger than 35 with Graves' hyperthyroidism.

This clonotype was counted many times. V is TRBV3-1 and J is TRBJ2-7, with D unclear. Trimming removed 1 base from V and 2 bases from J, with 3 bases in between. Germline V gives CDR1 LGHDT, CDR2 YNNKEL (reference sequence). The length of the CDR3 is 12 residues. CDR3 bases: TGTGCCAGCAGCCAAGCAACCTACGAGCAGTACTTC. This sequence encodes CASSQATYEQYF.

V usage is TRBV10-3 and J usage is TRBJ2-7; 7 nucleotides match TRBD1. J lost 5 bases, V lost 5 bases, and 6 bases had no gene match. CDR1 is ENHRY and CDR2 is SYGVKD in the germline V gene. The CDR3 loop spans 13 amino acids. The CDR3 nucleotides read TGTGCCATCAGTCAAAGGGGGCCAGACGAGCAGTACTTC. This translates into CAISQRGPDEQYF.

Points on this clonotype: A clone one base away is much larger, so this may be a read error. The final CDR3 position lacks the conserved phenylalanine or tryptophan, pointing to a likely read error. The chain recombines TRBV20-1 with TRBJ2-3; tentatively, D is TRBD2 (6 bases). This CDR3 has 15 amino acids. Trimming shortened V by 0 bases and J by 2 bases, and 12 bases separated the two germline ends. Germline CDR1 and CDR2: DFQATT and SNEGSKA (reference sequence). The CDR3 loop reads CSARDLAGSTDTQYS. In DNA, the CDR3 is TGCAGTGCTAGAGATCTTGCGGGGTCCACAGATACGCAGTATTCT.

This clonotype has more than one count but fewer than ten. Relative to the germline gene, one junction end is altered; a read error may explain this. CDR3 nucleotide sequence: TGTGCTAGCAGCACAGACATTGGAAACACCATATATTTT. It translates to CASSTDIGNTIYF. The chain uses TRBV7-7 and TRBJ1-3; D not certain. This CDR3 spans 13 amino acids. Germline V gene data show CDR1 as SSHAT and CDR2 as FNYEAQ (reference sequence).

This clonotype was counted many times. The CDR3 DNA reads as TGTGCCAGCCACCTCGACGCGGCAGGGCGTACATACGAGCAGTACTTC. Translating it yields CASHLDAAGRTYEQYF. J is TRBJ2-7 and V is TRBV5-6; D is perhaps TRBD1 (5 bases). Between the trimmed V and J ends, which lost 7 bases and 4 bases, there was a span of 24 bases. The length of the CDR3 is 16 residues. The germline V gene has CDR1 SGHDT and CDR2 YYEEEE.

The rearrangement links TRBV19 to TRBJ2-1; the match to TRBD2 covers 10 bases. Unmatched junction bases numbered 5, after V lost 9 bases and J lost 0 bases. CDR3 length equals 15 residues. Per the germline V gene, CDR1 is LNHDA and CDR2 is SQIVND (reference sequence). The CDR3 nucleotides are TGTGCCAGCTCCACTAGCGGGGACTCCTACAATGAGCAGTTCTTC. Translation gives CASSTSGDSYNEQFF.

Details on this clonotype: Possible read error: a much larger clone is one base away. The rearrangement joins TRBV7-9 to TRBJ2-7, with 7 bases lining up with TRBD2. V shed 5 bases, J shed 7 bases, and the junction held 8 bases outside the gene matches. The CDR3 consists of 13 residues. CDR1 and CDR2 from the germline V gene are SEHNR and FQNEAQ (reference sequence). The CDR3 spells CASSKGRVNEQYF. CDR3 coding DNA: TGTGCCAGCAGCAAGGGGAGGGTAAATGAGCAGTACTTC.

This clonotype came up many times. V usage is TRBV5-1 and J usage is TRBJ2-5; TRBD1 matches 7 bases. Germline values: CDR1 SGHRS, CDR2 YFSETQ. The CDR3 consists of 14 residues. V was pared by 3 bases and J by 1 base, with 3 bases of the junction left unmatched. The CDR3: CASSSTGLQETQYF. The CDR3, as DNA: TGCGCCAGCAGCTCGACAGGGCTCCAAGAGACCCAGTACTTC.

This clonotype came up many times. The V and J genes are TRBV28 and TRBJ1-2; weak D call: TRBD1 (5 bases). The V gene's germline CDR1 is MDHEN and CDR2 SYDVKM. Trimming took 4 bases from V and 5 from J, leaving 11 bases between them. The CDR3 length is 13 residues. The CDR3 DNA reads as TGTGCCAGCAGTTCCGCAGGGAAATATGGCTACACCTTC. As protein: CASSSAGKYGYTF.

This clonotype was observed a handful of times. The rearrangement links TRBV5-1 to TRBJ2-7; the D gene is possibly TRBD2 (5 bases). This CDR3 spans 13 amino acids. CDR1 and CDR2 (germline): SGHRS, YFSETQ. V was trimmed by 3 bases and J by 3 bases, leaving 10 bases between them. CDR3 bases: TGCGCCAGCAGCTCGGTTCGGGACTACGAGCAGTACTTC. Encoded protein: CASSSVRDYEQYF.

V usage is TRBV11-2 and J usage is TRBJ2-1; D might be TRBD2 (6 bases). The CDR3 loop spans 15 amino acids. CDR1 and CDR2 from the germline V gene are SGHAT and FQNNGV. V dropped 5 bases and J dropped 4 bases, with 15 bases sitting between them. CDR3 coding DNA: TGTGCCAGCAGCCAATCTAGCGCAGAGTACAATGAGCAGTTCTTC. Translation: CASSQSSAEYNEQFF.

The chain has TRBV18 and TRBJ2-5; 7 nucleotides align to TRBD2. Germline assignment: CDR1 KGHSH and CDR2 LQKENI. The ends lost 1 base at V and 3 bases at J; junction bases unmatched: 5. The CDR3 spans 15 residues. CDR3 sequence: CASSPRGRIKETQYF. In DNA, the CDR3 is TGTGCCAGCTCACCACGCGGGAGAATTAAAGAGACCCAGTACTTC.

This clonotype was recorded at least ten times. The rearrangement links TRBV7-9 to TRBJ2-1; D not certain. CDR1 SEHNR and CDR2 FQNEAQ come from the germline V gene (reference sequence). The CDR3 covers 15 residues. V was trimmed by 5 bases and J by 3 bases, leaving 14 bases between them. The CDR3 here is CASSPPSGYYNEQFF. CDR3 bases: TGTGCCAGCAGCCCCCCCAGTGGTTACTACAATGAGCAGTTCTTC.

At least ten counts were recorded for this clonotype. The chain employs TRBV20-1 and TRBJ2-5; 9 bases agree with TRBD1. The CDR3 runs 13 residues. With 3 bases clipped from V and 4 bases from J, the junction kept 3 bases outside the gene matches. The germline gives CDR1 DFQATT, CDR2 SNEGSKA (reference sequence). CDR3 DNA: TGCAGTGCTAGCCCGACAGGGGGAGAGACCCAGTACTTC. Its protein product is CSASPTGGETQYF.

This clonotype came up many times. V is TRBV12-3 or TRBV12-4 and J is TRBJ1-5; D possibly corresponds to TRBD1 (5 bases). The CDR3 consists of 17 residues. The V end was cut by 5 bases, the J end by 3 bases, with 20 bases between. The CDR3 spells CASSPRGVFGDNQPQHF. In DNA, the CDR3 is TGTGCCAGCAGTCCTAGAGGGGTCTTTGGGGACAATCAGCCCCAGCATTTT.

The gene calls are TRBV9 and TRBJ2-3; no clear D. Germline CDR1 reads SGDLS; CDR2 reads YYNGEE. The V and J ends lost 0 bases and 1 base respectively, with 9 bases between them. The CDR3 spans 15 residues. CDR3 loop: CASSVARRGTDTQYF. In nucleotides, the CDR3 is TGTGCCAGCAGCGTAGCTCGCCGGGGCACAGATACGCAGTATTTT.

This rearrangement joins TRBV20-1 to TRBJ2-2, with D possibly being TRBD1 or TRBD2 (5 bases each). CDR3 length: 15 amino acids. Looked up from germline, CDR1 is DFQATT and CDR2 is SNEGSKA (reference sequence). Here the CDR3 reads CSGRDLAMNTGELFF. The DNA of the CDR3 is TGCAGCGGAAGGGACCTAGCTATGAACACCGGGGAGCTGTTTTTT.

The table lists this clonotype with many counts. The genes are TRBV6-1 and TRBJ2-7; 8 bases line up with TRBD2. The V segment lost 2 bases and the J segment 6 bases; nucleotides outside the gene matches: 6. The CDR3 has 14 amino acids. Per the germline V gene, CDR1 is MNHNS and CDR2 is SASEGT. The CDR3 loop reads CASSESGGGLEQYF. CDR3 nucleotide sequence: TGTGCCAGCAGTGAATCGGGCGGGGGGCTCGAGCAGTACTTC.

In its sample, this clonotype was seen many times. The rearrangement links TRBV11-2 to TRBJ2-7; D is perhaps TRBD1 (6 bases). The CDR3 totals 16 residues. Trimming removed 2 bases from V and 5 bases from J, with 19 bases in between. Per germline, CDR1 SGHAT and CDR2 FQNNGV. The CDR3 DNA reads as TGTGCCAGCAGCTTAAGTGTTTGGCAGGGGAATAACGAGCAGTACTTC. It translates to CASSLSVWQGNNEQYF.

This clonotype was recorded many times. This chain connects TRBV28 to TRBJ1-5, with no clear D. From germline, CDR1 is MDHEN and CDR2 SYDVKM. V lost 7 bases and J 3 bases, leaving 16 bases between the germline ends. The CDR3 has 15 residues. The CDR3 spells CASTLGGNVNQPQHF. Here the CDR3 DNA reads TGTGCCAGCACCCTCGGAGGGAATGTCAATCAGCCCCAGCATTTT. Full variable domain (remainder filled in from reference TRBV28 and TRBJ1-5): DVKVTQSSRYLVKRTGEKVFLECVQDMDHENMFWYRQDPGLGLRLIYFSYDVKMKEKGDIPEGYSVSREKKERFSLILESASTNQTSMYLCASTLGGNVNQPQHFGDGTRLSIL.

This clonotype appeared many times. J is TRBJ2-7 and V is TRBV27; 11 bases are a match to TRBD1. Losses at the gene ends were 5 bases for V and 5 bases for J; bases not matched to a gene: 8. The germline CDR1 and CDR2 sequences are MNHEY and SMNVEV (reference sequence). CDR3 length equals 15 residues. The CDR3 reads CASSRLGDRGDEQYF. In DNA form, the CDR3 reads TGTGCCAGCAGTCGCCTAGGGGACAGGGGGGACGAGCAGTACTTC.

This clonotype came up many times. V is TRBV15 and J is TRBJ2-3; 7 bases are a match to TRBD2. Trimming cost V 2 bases and J 5 bases; bases outside gene matches: 16. The CDR3 is 18 amino acids. The V gene's germline CDR1 is LNHNV and CDR2 YYDKDF (reference sequence). CDR3 sequence: CATSRPPRGGSPGDTQYF. CDR3 bases: TGTGCCACCAGCAGACCACCTCGGGGCGGGAGCCCGGGAGATACGCAGTATTTT.

This clonotype was detected only a few times. Sequence at one end of the junction differs from germline and may be a read error. This chain links TRBV18 with TRBJ1-5; TRBD1 aligns across 8 bases. This CDR3 is 15 amino acids long. Germline V lookup: CDR1 KGHSH, CDR2 LQKENI. The CDR3 coding sequence is TGTGCCAGCTCAGACAGGGGCAACTCCAATCGGCCCCAGCATTTT. Translated: CASSDRGNSNRPQHF. Using reference TRBV18 and TRBJ1-5 for the parts outside the CDR3, the full variable domain is NAGVMQNPRHLVRRRGQEARLRCSPMKGHSHVYWYRQLPEEGLKFMVYLQKENIIDESGMPKERFSAEFPKEGPSILRIQQVVRGDSAAYFCASSDRGNSNRPQHFGDGTRLSIL.

This clonotype was observed a few times. The chain recombines TRBV19 with TRBJ2-1, with unresolved D. V lost 1 base, J lost 7 bases, and 8 bases lay in between. CDR1 is LNHDA, CDR2 SQIVND, per germline (reference sequence). The CDR3 extends over 13 amino acids. CDR3 sequence: CASSIGATNEQFF. The CDR3 nucleotides read TGTGCCAGTAGTATAGGGGCCACGAATGAGCAGTTCTTC.

This clonotype was counted ten times or more. The chain links TRBV27 to TRBJ2-1; the D gene is possibly TRBD1 (5 bases). Germline V gene sequence: CDR1 MNHEY, CDR2 SMNVEV (reference sequence). Trimming pared 7 bases from V and 5 bases from J, leaving 18 bases between. The CDR3 consists of 15 residues. CDR3 in DNA: TGTGCCAGCAAAAAAGGGGCAACCTCTCACAATGAGCAGTTCTTC. Translation: CASKKGATSHNEQFF.

This clonotype came up many times. The V call is TRBV5-1, the J call TRBJ1-1; D call uncertain. This CDR3 has 14 residues. V was pared by 5 bases and J by 1 base, with 12 bases between. CDR1 is SGHRS, CDR2 YFSETQ, per germline. The CDR3 is CASSYDDGNTEAFF. The CDR3 nucleotides read TGCGCCAGCAGTTACGATGATGGGAACACTGAAGCTTTCTTT. Drawing the rest from reference TRBV5-1 and TRBJ1-1, the complete variable domain is KAGVTQTPRYLIKTRGQQVTLSCSPISGHRSVSWYQQTPGQGLQFLFEYFSETQRNKGNFPGRFSGRQFSNSRSEMNVSTLELGDSALYLCASSYDDGNTEAFFGQGTRLTVV.

This clonotype was picked up a small number of times. The CDR3 DNA reads TGCAGCGTTAAGCATGTCCGGGAGACCCAGTACTTC. It yields the protein CSVKHVRETQYF. V gene TRBV29-1 combines with J gene TRBJ2-5; no clear D gene. V was shortened by 5 bases and J by 5 bases, with 12 bases between the two germline ends. Per the germline V gene, CDR1 is SQVTM and CDR2 is ANQGSEA. CDR3 length: 12 residues.

The V gene is TRBV6-1, the J gene TRBJ2-3, with 7 bases fitting TRBD2. This CDR3 has 14 amino acids. Germline loops: CDR1 MNHNS, CDR2 SASEGT. The V gene end was trimmed by 8 bases and the J gene end by 2 bases; junction bases not matched to a gene: 7. In DNA, the CDR3 is TGTGCCAGCGGTCTTAGCGGGCCCACAGATACGCAGTATTTT. The encoded protein is CASGLSGPTDTQYF.

The gene calls are TRBV4-1 and TRBJ2-4; no definite D call. V dropped 0 bases and J dropped 0 bases, with 9 bases sitting between them. The V gene's germline CDR1 is MGHRA and CDR2 YSYEKL. The CDR3 covers 16 residues. The CDR3 protein is CASSQDSRVAKNIQYF. CDR3 nucleotide sequence: TGCGCCAGCAGCCAAGATTCCCGGGTAGCCAAAAACATTCAGTACTTC.